This T cell receptor beta chain derives from a study of blood T cell repertoires in COVID-19. Data came from immunoSEQ multiplex PCR; TCRdb stores just in-frame clones and leaves some out. The sample gives over 200,000 clones, approximately 82% of which show up once; roughly 5% is in the top ten. The J segment lost 2 bases and the V segment lost 4 bases, leaving 11 bases of the junction unmatched. CDR3 length: 16 amino acids. Germline CDR1 SGHDT, CDR2 YYEEEE. The sequence was collected from a man at least 80 years old with acute or convalescent COVID-19. Sequenced sample: peripheral blood. The chain couples TRBV5-6 to TRBJ2-5, with 7 bases lining up with TRBD2. CDR3 residues: CASSLWGGSHQETQYF. In DNA, the CDR3 is TGTGCCAGCAGCCTATGGGGCGGGAGTCATCAAGAGACCCAGTACTTC.